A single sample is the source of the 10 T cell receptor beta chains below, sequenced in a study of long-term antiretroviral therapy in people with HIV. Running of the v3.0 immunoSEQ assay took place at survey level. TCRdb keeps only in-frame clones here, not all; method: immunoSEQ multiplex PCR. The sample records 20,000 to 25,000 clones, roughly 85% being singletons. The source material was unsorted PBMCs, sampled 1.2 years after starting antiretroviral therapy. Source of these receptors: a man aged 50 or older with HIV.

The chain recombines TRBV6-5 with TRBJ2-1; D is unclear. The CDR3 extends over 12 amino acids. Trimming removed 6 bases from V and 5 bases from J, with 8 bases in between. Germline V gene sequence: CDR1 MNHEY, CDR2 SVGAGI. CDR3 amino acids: CASRPRDNEQFF. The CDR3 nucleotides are TGTGCCAGCAGGCCTAGGGACAATGAGCAGTTCTTC.

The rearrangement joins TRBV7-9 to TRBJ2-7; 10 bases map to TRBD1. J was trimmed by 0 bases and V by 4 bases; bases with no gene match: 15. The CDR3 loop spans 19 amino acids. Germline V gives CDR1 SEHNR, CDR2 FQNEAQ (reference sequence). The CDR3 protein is CASSSDRGRLALSSYEQYF. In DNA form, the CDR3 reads TGTGCCAGCAGCTCAGACAGGGGGCGCCTTGCCCTTAGCTCCTACGAGCAGTACTTC. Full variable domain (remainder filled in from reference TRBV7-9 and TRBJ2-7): DTGVSQNPRHKITKRGQNVTFRCDPISEHNRLYWYRQTLGQGPEFLTYFQNEAQLEKSRLLSDRFSAERPKGSFSTLEIQRTEQGDSAMYLCASSSDRGRLALSSYEQYFGPGTRLTVT.

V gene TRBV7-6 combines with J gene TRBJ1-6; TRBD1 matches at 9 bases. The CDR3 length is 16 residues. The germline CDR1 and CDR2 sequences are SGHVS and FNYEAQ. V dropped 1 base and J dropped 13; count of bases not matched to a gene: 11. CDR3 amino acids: CASSLVGGQGDSPLHF. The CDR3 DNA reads TGTGCCAGCAGCTTAGTAGGGGGACAGGGCGACTCTCCCCTCCACTTT.

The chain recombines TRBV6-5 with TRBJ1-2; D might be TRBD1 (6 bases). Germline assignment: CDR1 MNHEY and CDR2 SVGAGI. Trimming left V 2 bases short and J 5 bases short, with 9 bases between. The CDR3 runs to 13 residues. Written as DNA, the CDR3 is TGTGCCAGCAGTTACCAGGGGCGGTATGGCTACACCTTC. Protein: CASSYQGRYGYTF.

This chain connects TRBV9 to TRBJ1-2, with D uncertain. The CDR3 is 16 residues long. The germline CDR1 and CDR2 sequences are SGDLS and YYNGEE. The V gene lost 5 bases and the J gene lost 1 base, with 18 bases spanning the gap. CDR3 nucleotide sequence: TGTGCCAGCAGTCGTAGAGGAACAGAGCTTAACTATGGCTACACCTTC. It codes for CASSRRGTELNYGYTF.

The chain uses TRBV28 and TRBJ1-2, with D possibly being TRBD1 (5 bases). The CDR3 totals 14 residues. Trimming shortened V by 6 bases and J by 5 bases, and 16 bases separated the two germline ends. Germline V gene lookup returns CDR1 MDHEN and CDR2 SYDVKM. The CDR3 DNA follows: TGTGCCAGCAGCCCCCCAAGTGGGGGTTATGGCTACACCTTC. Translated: CASSPPSGGYGYTF.

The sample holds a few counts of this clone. The CDR3 DNA reads TGTGCCAGCAGCTTGCAGGCTAGCAGCTCCTACGAGCAGTACTTC. This encodes CASSLQASSSYEQYF. V usage is TRBV5-4 and J usage is TRBJ2-7; TRBD2 is a possible D gene (5 bases). The CDR3 runs 15 residues. Germline values: CDR1 SGHNT, CDR2 YYREEE (reference sequence). The V and J ends lost 1 base and 0 bases respectively, with 11 bases between them. The full variable domain, its missing parts supplied by reference TRBV5-4 and TRBJ2-7, is ETGVTQSPTHLIKTRGQQVTLRCSSQSGHNTVSWYQQALGQGPQFIFQYYREEENGRGNFPPRFSGLQFPNYSSELNVNALELDDSALYLCASSLQASSSYEQYFGPGTRLTVT.

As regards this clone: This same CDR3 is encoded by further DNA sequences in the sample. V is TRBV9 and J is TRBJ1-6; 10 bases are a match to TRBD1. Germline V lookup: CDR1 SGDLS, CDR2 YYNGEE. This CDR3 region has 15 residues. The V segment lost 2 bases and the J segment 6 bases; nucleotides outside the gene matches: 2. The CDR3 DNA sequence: TGTGCCAGCAGCGTCGGGGACAGGGGTAATTCACCCCTCCACTTT. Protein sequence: CASSVGDRGNSPLHF. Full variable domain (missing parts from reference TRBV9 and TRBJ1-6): DSGVTQTPKHLITATGQRVTLRCSPRSGDLSVYWYQQSLDQGLQFLIQYYNGEERAKGNILERFSAQQFPDLHSELNLSSLELGDSALYFCASSVGDRGNSPLHFGNGTRLTVT.

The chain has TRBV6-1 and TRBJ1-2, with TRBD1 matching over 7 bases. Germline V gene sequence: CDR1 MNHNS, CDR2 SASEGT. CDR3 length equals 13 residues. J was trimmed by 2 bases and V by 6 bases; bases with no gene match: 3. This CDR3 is CASRVQGNYGYTF. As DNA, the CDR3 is TGTGCCAGCAGGGTACAGGGGAACTATGGCTACACCTTC.

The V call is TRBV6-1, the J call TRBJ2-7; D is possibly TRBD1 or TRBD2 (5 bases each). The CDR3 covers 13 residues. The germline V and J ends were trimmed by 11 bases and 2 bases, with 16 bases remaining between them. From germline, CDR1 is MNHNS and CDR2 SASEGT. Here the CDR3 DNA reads TGTGCCGCACCCCCGGGGCCAACCTACGAGCAGTACTTC. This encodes CAAPPGPTYEQYF.